The 25 T cell receptor beta chains reported below all come from one sample, sequenced in a study of beta chain features in type 1 diabetes. The study reverse transcribed the entire isolated RNA, so it sequenced expressed TCRB transcripts. Libraries were prepared by immunoSEQ multiplex PCR; TCRdb keeps only in-frame clonotypes and omits some of them. The sample lists some 220,000 clones; roughly a tenth were seen once. Input material: central memory CD4+ T cells from blood. All receptors come from a young man in good health.

This clone turned up a few times. The V call is TRBV4-3, the J call TRBJ2-7, with D possibly being TRBD1 (6 bases). Trimming took 1 base from V and 3 from J, leaving 13 bases between them. This CDR3 is built from 15 residues. Germline CDR1 and CDR2: LGHNA and YSLEER. In DNA, the CDR3 is TGCGCCAGCAGCCAAGTGGGGACACAGGGCTACGAGCAGTACTTC. It encodes CASSQVGTQGYEQYF.

The genes are TRBV5-4 and TRBJ1-4; D ambiguous. The germline CDR1 and CDR2 sequences are SGHNT and YYREEE (reference sequence). The CDR3 loop spans 15 amino acids. V lost 1 base and J 5 bases, leaving 12 bases between the germline ends. The chain's CDR3 is CASSLFERKNEKLFF. CDR3 DNA: TGTGCCAGCAGCTTGTTTGAGCGGAAGAATGAAAAACTGTTTTTT. Full variable domain (remainder filled in from reference TRBV5-4 and TRBJ1-4): ETGVTQSPTHLIKTRGQQVTLRCSSQSGHNTVSWYQQALGQGPQFIFQYYREEENGRGNFPPRFSGLQFPNYSSELNVNALELDDSALYLCASSLFERKNEKLFFGSGTQLSVL.

The chain recombines TRBV5-1 with TRBJ2-1; 8 bases line up with TRBD2. CDR1 SGHRS and CDR2 YFSETQ come from the germline V gene. The length of the CDR3 is 15 residues. The V segment lost 5 bases and the J segment 9 bases; nucleotides outside the gene matches: 13. For the CDR3, the DNA is TGCGCCAGCAGTCTCGGCAGCGGGAGTCCGGGTGAGCAGTTCTTC. Encoded protein: CASSLGSGSPGEQFF.

This clone was seen repeatedly, ten times or more. Distinct nucleotide sequences in the sample also encode this CDR3. The chain employs TRBV7-9 and TRBJ2-5; 9 nucleotides agree with TRBD2. Trimming cost V 4 bases and J 5 bases; bases outside gene matches: 5. This CDR3 region has 14 residues. Looked up from germline, CDR1 is SEHNR and CDR2 is FQNEAQ (reference sequence). The CDR3 protein is CASSSLAGEETQYF. CDR3 in DNA: TGTGCCAGCAGCTCGTTAGCGGGAGAGGAGACCCAGTACTTC.

This clone has a handful of counts. The V gene is TRBV25-1, the J gene TRBJ2-6; D is perhaps TRBD1 (6 bases). This CDR3 is 15 amino acids long. Between the trimmed V and J ends, which lost 4 bases and 2 bases, there was a span of 9 bases. Germline lookup yields CDR1 MGHDK and CDR2 SYGVNS. CDR3 sequence: CASSANRAGANVLTF. CDR3 in DNA: TGTGCCAGCAGTGCCAACAGGGCTGGGGCCAACGTCCTGACTTTC.

This clone was found many times. The gene calls are TRBV2 and TRBJ2-1; tentatively, D is TRBD2 (5 bases). Looked up from germline, CDR1 is SNHLY and CDR2 is FYNNEI. This CDR3 contains 16 residues. Trimming left V 5 bases short and J 1 base short, with 15 bases between. CDR3 DNA: TGTGCCAGCAGTTCAAGGACTCGTCGTTCCTACAATGAGCAGTTCTTC. It is translated as CASSSRTRRSYNEQFF. The entire variable domain, with the rest obtained from reference TRBV2 and TRBJ2-1, is as follows: EPEVTQTPSHQVTQMGQEVILRCVPISNHLYFYWYRQILGQKVEFLVSFYNNEISEKSEIFDDQFSVERPDGSNFTLKIRSTKLEDSAMYFCASSSRTRRSYNEQFFGPGTRLTVL.

Only a few counts were recorded for this clone. The chain carries TRBV19 and TRBJ2-7; 8 bases match TRBD1. Trimming took 5 bases from V and 2 from J; bases not matched to a gene: 8. This CDR3 contains 15 residues. Germline V gene lookup returns CDR1 LNHDA and CDR2 SQIVND (reference sequence). CDR3 residues: CASSLAGGKTYEQYF. The CDR3 bases are TGTGCCAGTAGTCTCGCAGGGGGCAAGACCTACGAGCAGTACTTC.

The V gene is TRBV16, the J gene TRBJ1-2; TRBD1 agrees at 9 bases. This CDR3 contains 14 residues. V gave up 2 bases and J gave up 6 bases; unmatched junction bases: 4. Germline lookup yields CDR1 KGHSY and CDR2 FQNENV. DNA of the CDR3: TGTGCCAGCAGCCAAGGCCGGGACAGGGATGGCTACACCTTC. It translates to CASSQGRDRDGYTF. Supplemented by reference TRBV16 and TRBJ1-2, the full variable domain reads GEEVAQTPKHLVRGEGQKAKLYCAPIKGHSYVFWYQQVLKNEFKFLISFQNENVFDETGMPKERFSAKCLPNSPCSLEIQATKLEDSAVYFCASSQGRDRDGYTFGSGTRLTVV.

In this sample, this clone turned up many times. This chain connects TRBV2 to TRBJ2-7; TRBD1 matches 9 bases. J lost 6 bases, V lost 5 bases, and 11 bases had no gene match. This CDR3 comprises 15 residues. Per germline, CDR1 SNHLY and CDR2 FYNNEI. The CDR3 DNA follows: TGTGCCAGCAGTCAAACCGGGACAGGGACAGCCGAGCAGTACTTC. Residues: CASSQTGTGTAEQYF.

The chain links TRBV5-4 to TRBJ2-1, with D possibly being TRBD2 (6 bases). CDR1 is SGHNT and CDR2 is YYREEE in the germline V gene (reference sequence). V was pared by 4 bases and J by 6 bases, with 20 bases between. This CDR3 spans 16 amino acids. CDR3 loop: CASSRPGELVINEQFF. Written as DNA, the CDR3 is TGTGCCAGCAGCAGGCCGGGAGAACTAGTAATCAATGAGCAGTTCTTC. Based on the CDR3 plus reference TRBV5-4 and TRBJ2-1, the full variable domain is ETGVTQSPTHLIKTRGQQVTLRCSSQSGHNTVSWYQQALGQGPQFIFQYYREEENGRGNFPPRFSGLQFPNYSSELNVNALELDDSALYLCASSRPGELVINEQFFGPGTRLTVL.

This clone was seen a handful of times. This chain joins TRBV7-2 and TRBJ2-7; the D is unclear. V shed 0 bases and J shed 4 bases, with 10 bases lying between them. Germline CDR1 and CDR2: SGHTA and FQGNSA. This CDR3 spans 14 amino acids. CDR3 sequence: CASSLAMQRYEQYF. In DNA, the CDR3 is TGTGCCAGCAGCTTAGCGATGCAGAGGTACGAGCAGTACTTC. Together with reference TRBV7-2 and TRBJ2-7, the CDR3 gives the full variable domain: GAGVSQSPSNKVTEKGKDVELRCDPISGHTALYWYRQSLGQGLEFLIYFQGNSAPDKSGLPSDRFSAERTGGSVSTLTIQRTQQEDSAVYLCASSLAMQRYEQYFGPGTRLTVT.

The chain employs TRBV5-1 and TRBJ2-7, with D maybe TRBD1 (6 bases). Germline assignment: CDR1 SGHRS and CDR2 YFSETQ. The CDR3 consists of 14 residues. V was trimmed by 4 bases and J by 6 bases, leaving 17 bases between them. CDR3 residues: CASSPVAGEREQYF. Written as DNA, the CDR3 is TGCGCCAGCAGCCCCGTGGCAGGGGAACGCGAGCAGTACTTC. Combining the CDR3 with reference TRBV5-1 and TRBJ2-7 gives the whole variable domain KAGVTQTPRYLIKTRGQQVTLSCSPISGHRSVSWYQQTPGQGLQFLFEYFSETQRNKGNFPGRFSGRQFSNSRSEMNVSTLELGDSALYLCASSPVAGEREQYFGPGTRLTVT.

This chain links TRBV19 with TRBJ2-1, with 7 bases aligning to TRBD2. Germline-derived CDR1 and CDR2 are LNHDA and SQIVND (reference sequence). V gave up 5 bases and J gave up 4 bases; unmatched junction bases: 5. The CDR3 consists of 14 residues. Here the CDR3 reads CASSRLAVYNEQFF. DNA of the CDR3: TGTGCCAGTAGTCGGCTAGCGGTATACAATGAGCAGTTCTTC.

J is TRBJ1-3 and V is TRBV7-9; D remains unclear. V dropped 7 bases and J dropped 9 bases, with 10 bases sitting between them. The CDR3 extends over 11 amino acids. Germline CDR1 SEHNR, CDR2 FQNEAQ (reference sequence). The CDR3 loop is CASKPSGTIYF. The CDR3 coding sequence is TGTGCCAGCAAGCCCTCGGGCACCATATATTTT.

This clone was observed many times. The rearrangement links TRBV27 to TRBJ2-1, with 7 bases that match TRBD1. This CDR3 is 14 amino acids long. The junction had 9 bases not matched to a gene; V was cut back by 7 bases and J by 6 bases. The germline CDR1 and CDR2 sequences are MNHEY and SMNVEV (reference sequence). CDR3 coding DNA: TGTGCCAGCAAGCGACAGGGAGTAAGCAATGAGCAGTTCTTC. Residues: CASKRQGVSNEQFF.

The rearrangement links TRBV18 to TRBJ2-1; unclear D gene. The CDR3 loop spans 15 amino acids. Trimming pared 3 bases from V and 4 bases from J, leaving 13 bases between. Germline V CDR1 and CDR2: KGHSH, LQKENI. The CDR3 sequence: CASSPSTDSYNEQFF. The CDR3 DNA sequence: TGTGCCAGCTCACCTAGCACCGATTCTTACAATGAGCAGTTCTTC.

The chain carries TRBV27 and TRBJ2-5; 9 nucleotides agree with TRBD1. The J segment lost 11 bases and the V segment lost 6 bases, leaving 10 bases of the junction unmatched. Germline V gene lookup returns CDR1 MNHEY and CDR2 SMNVEV (reference sequence). This CDR3 region has 13 residues. CDR3 amino acids: CASRYQGDREQYF. The DNA for the CDR3 is TGTGCCAGCAGGTATCAGGGGGACAGGGAGCAGTACTTC.

The chain couples TRBV11-3 to TRBJ2-1, with 9 bases identical to TRBD2. The germline V gene has CDR1 SGHNT and CDR2 YENEEA. Trimming removed 1 base from V and 5 bases from J; junction bases left unmatched: 6. The CDR3 extends over 16 amino acids. Here the CDR3 reads CASSLGSGRQNNEQFF. The CDR3, as DNA: TGTGCCAGCAGCTTAGGAAGCGGGAGGCAAAACAATGAGCAGTTCTTC.

The chain is built from TRBV7-2 and TRBJ2-5; possibly TRBD2 for D (5 bases). The CDR3 spans 15 residues. Trimming removed 0 bases at V and 7 bases at J, with 15 bases between. The germline V gene encodes CDR1 SGHTA and CDR2 FQGNSA. For the CDR3, the DNA is TGTGCCAGCAGCTTAGCGCCAAACCTCGAGGGGACCCAGTACTTC. Protein sequence: CASSLAPNLEGTQYF.

In its sample, this clone was seen a few times. The rearrangement uses TRBV6-5 and TRBJ1-2; no clear D gene. The CDR3 covers 15 residues. The germline V gene encodes CDR1 MNHEY and CDR2 SVGAGI. V gave up 2 bases and J gave up 0 bases, with 10 bases separating them. CDR3 sequence reads: CASSYQPTTNYGYTF. CDR3 nucleotides: TGTGCCAGCAGTTACCAACCGACGACTAACTATGGCTACACCTTC.

The chain joins TRBV7-2 to TRBJ2-5; TRBD1 matches at 7 bases. The DNA matches TRBJ2-7 better at its end, which makes the J call doubtful. There are 14 residues in the CDR3. CDR1 and CDR2 (germline): SGHTA, FQGNSA. CDR3 sequence (DNA): TGTGCCAGCAGCCTGGGACACCCAGGGGGCGAGCAGTACTTC. Encoded protein: CASSLGHPGGEQYF.

This clone was seen only a few times. The chain carries TRBV4-3 and TRBJ2-7; 11 positions match TRBD1. This CDR3 is 17 amino acids long. Germline lookup yields CDR1 LGHNA and CDR2 YSLEER. Trimming cost V 3 bases and J 3 bases; bases outside gene matches: 10. The chain's CDR3 is CASSQYPPGTGGYEQYF. The CDR3 nucleotides are TGCGCCAGCAGCCAGTATCCCCCGGGGACAGGGGGCTACGAGCAGTACTTC.

The table lists this clone with many counts. This rearrangement joins TRBV27 to TRBJ1-2; D not resolved. The germline gives CDR1 MNHEY, CDR2 SMNVEV (reference sequence). CDR3 length equals 14 residues. Between the trimmed V and J ends, which lost 8 bases and 0 bases, there was a span of 13 bases. CDR3 sequence: CASGRRTTNYGYTF. DNA for the CDR3: TGTGCCAGCGGAAGACGGACTACTAACTATGGCTACACCTTC.

This clone was seen a few times. This chain joins TRBV4-2 and TRBJ2-3; no clear D gene. Germline V gene lookup returns CDR1 LGHNA and CDR2 YNFKEQ. Between the trimmed V and J ends, which lost 1 base and 0 bases, there was a span of 14 bases. CDR3 length: 17 residues. The chain's CDR3 is CASSQVGGSYSTDTQYF. CDR3 nucleotide sequence: TGTGCCAGCAGCCAAGTGGGTGGTAGTTATAGCACAGATACGCAGTATTTT.

The sample holds a few counts of this clone. CDR3: CAVWGLAGNEQYF. DNA of the CDR3: TGTGCTGTCTGGGGACTAGCGGGAAACGAGCAGTACTTC. The rearrangement links TRBV2 to TRBJ2-7, with 13 bases matching TRBD2. Germline V gives CDR1 SNHLY, CDR2 FYNNEI. The CDR3 has 13 residues.